The 26 T cell receptor beta chains reported below all come from one sample, sequenced in a study of T cell repertoires in cytomegalovirus infection. A single record per CDR3 protein comes from TCRdb applying MiXCR to the reads. The sample lists 150,000 to 200,000 distinct CDR3 sequences, about 15% occurring once. The sequenced sample consisted of PBMCs. These receptors were obtained from a human donor in good health (CMV status not recorded). Some clones in this sample may be carry-over from other donors' samples.

This clonotype was counted at least ten times. The chain links TRBV7-9 to TRBJ1-5; weak D call: TRBD1 (5 bases). CDR1 and CDR2 (germline): SEHNR, FQNEAQ (reference sequence). This CDR3 comprises 15 residues. Trimming took 5 bases from V and 4 from J, leaving 15 bases between them. CDR3 nucleotide sequence: TGTGCCAGCAGCCAGGTCGGGGGTCCAAATCAGCCCCAGCATTTT. Translating gives CASSQVGGPNQPQHF.

This clonotype was seen many times. V gene TRBV11-2 combines with J gene TRBJ2-7; D is tentatively TRBD1 or TRBD2 (6 bases each). The germline V gene has CDR1 SGHAT and CDR2 FQNNGV. V was shortened by 7 bases and J by 5 bases, with 18 bases between the two germline ends. The CDR3 is 14 residues long. The CDR3 bases are TGTGCCAGCACCGCTTTCCAGGGGAGGAACGAGCAGTACTTC. This translates into CASTAFQGRNEQYF.

This clonotype was picked up many times. This chain uses TRBV7-3 with TRBJ2-2; tentatively, D is TRBD2 (5 bases). CDR1 is SGHTA, CDR2 FQGTGA, per germline. Between the trimmed V and J ends, which lost 2 bases and 6 bases, there was a span of 10 bases. This CDR3 has 14 residues. CDR3 nucleotide sequence: TGTGCCAGCAGCTTAGGCGTGGGAGCCGGGGAGCTGTTTTTT. This encodes CASSLGVGAGELFF. Full variable domain (outside the CDR3, taken from reference TRBV7-3 and TRBJ2-2): GAGVSQTPSNKVTEKGKYVELRCDPISGHTALYWYRQSLGQGPEFLIYFQGTGAADDSGLPNDRFFAVRPEGSVSTLKIQRTERGDSAVYLCASSLGVGAGELFFGEGSRLTVL.

This clonotype has at least ten counts. The V and J genes are TRBV6-6 and TRBJ1-2; a weak D match, TRBD1 (6 bases). V was cut by 2 bases and J by 0 bases, with 16 bases left in between. This CDR3 comprises 17 residues. The germline V gene has CDR1 MNHNY and CDR2 SVGAGI (reference sequence). The CDR3 bases are TGTGCCAGCAGTTACGGTGCGGACAGTGCAGCTAACTATGGCTACACCTTC. Translating it yields CASSYGADSAANYGYTF.

In its sample, this clonotype was seen many times. This chain links TRBV7-2 with TRBJ2-5; D remains unclear. The V end was cut by 5 bases, the J end by 4 bases, with 11 bases between. This CDR3 is built from 13 residues. The germline V gene has CDR1 SGHTA and CDR2 FQGNSA. The CDR3 spells CASSTRGRETQYF. The CDR3 DNA is TGTGCCAGCAGCACCCGAGGAAGAGAGACCCAGTACTTC.

Only a few counts were recorded for this clonotype. The chain recombines TRBV19 with TRBJ2-2; D gene ambiguous. This CDR3 spans 13 amino acids. Germline CDR1 is LNHDA and CDR2 is SQIVND (reference sequence). V was cut by 3 bases and J by 1 base, with 3 bases left in between. CDR3 coding DNA: TGTGCCAGTAGTATTATGAACACCGGGGAGCTGTTTTTT. It is translated as CASSIMNTGELFF.

Regarding this clonotype: A much larger clone differs from this one at a single base, so this may be a read error. V is TRBV28 and J is TRBJ1-1; perhaps TRBD1 as D (5 bases). Per the germline V gene, CDR1 is MDHEN and CDR2 is SYDVKM. The CDR3 is 13 residues long. Trimming shortened V by 8 bases and J by 5 bases, and 15 bases separated the two germline ends. The DNA of the CDR3 is TGTGCCAGCGATGGGGGGTACGGGACTGAAGCTTTCTTT. Protein sequence: CASDGGYGTEAFF.

The V call is TRBV14, the J call TRBJ2-5, with D possibly being TRBD1 or TRBD2 (5 bases each). V lost 3 bases to trimming and J lost 5 bases, with 19 bases between them. Germline V gene data show CDR1 as SGHDN and CDR2 as FVKESK. This CDR3 is built from 16 residues. The CDR3 region is CASSHPPGPKRETQYF. DNA of the CDR3: TGTGCCAGCAGCCATCCCCCGGGACCTAAGAGGGAGACCCAGTACTTC.

This clonotype showed up many times. The gene calls are TRBV5-5 and TRBJ2-3; D possibly uses TRBD1 or TRBD2 (5 bases each). This CDR3 is built from 14 residues. V lost 3 bases to trimming and J lost 6 bases, with 14 bases between them. CDR1 is SGHKS, CDR2 YYEKEE, per germline (reference sequence). This CDR3 reads CASSSGTVGDTQYF. CDR3 DNA: TGTGCCAGCAGCTCCGGGACCGTTGGGGATACGCAGTATTTT.

The CDR3 sequence: CASSTQDRGAFF. The DNA of the CDR3 is TGTGCCAGCAGCACCCAGGACAGGGGAGCTTTCTTT. The V gene is TRBV7-9, the J gene TRBJ1-1, with 9 bases identical to TRBD1. The CDR3 totals 12 residues. CDR1 SEHNR and CDR2 FQNEAQ come from the germline V gene (reference sequence). J gave up 10 bases and V 5 bases, and 5 bases lay outside the gene matches.

This clonotype was observed many times. The rearrangement joins TRBV28 to TRBJ2-3; D may be TRBD2 (6 bases). CDR1 is MDHEN and CDR2 is SYDVKM in the germline V gene. CDR3 length: 17 amino acids. Trimming pared 6 bases from V and 0 bases from J, leaving 19 bases between. CDR3: CASRRLWGGESTDTQYF. CDR3 DNA sequence: TGTGCCAGCAGGCGCCTTTGGGGCGGGGAAAGCACAGATACGCAGTATTTT.

This clonotype was counted a few times. The gene calls are TRBV20-1 and TRBJ1-2; D might be TRBD1 (5 bases). The CDR3 is 12 amino acids. The germline CDR1 and CDR2 sequences are DFQATT and SNEGSKA (reference sequence). V was clipped by 4 bases and J by 4 bases, with 10 bases between them. In DNA, the CDR3 is TGCAGTGCTACGGACGGGGGCTATGGCTACACCTTC. It is translated as CSATDGGYGYTF.

A remark on this clonotype: Germline is not matched at one junction end, which may reflect a read error. The chain employs TRBV4-1 and TRBJ2-3; D is perhaps TRBD2 (5 bases). The CDR3 has 18 amino acids. Germline loops: CDR1 MGHRA, CDR2 YSYEKL. CDR3 loop: CASSQELGTTFITDTQYF. CDR3 coding DNA: TGCGCCAGTAGCCAAGAACTAGGAACGACTTTTATCACAGATACGCAGTATTTT.

This chain joins TRBV19 and TRBJ2-5, with 10 bases matching TRBD1. J gave up 10 bases and V 6 bases, and 11 bases lay outside the gene matches. The CDR3 has 14 residues. Germline values: CDR1 LNHDA, CDR2 SQIVND (reference sequence). CDR3 in DNA: TGTGCCAGTAGCCGAGGGACAGGGGCTTGGGTCCAGTACTTC. Translating gives CASSRGTGAWVQYF. The whole variable domain, remainder taken from reference TRBV19 and TRBJ2-5, is DGGITQSPKYLFRKEGQNVTLSCEQNLNHDAMYWYRQDPGQGLRLIYYSQIVNDFQKGDIAEGYSVSREKKESFPLTVTSAQKNPTAFYLCASSRGTGAWVQYFGPGTRLLVL.

The chain joins TRBV7-9 to TRBJ2-7; 7 bases match TRBD1. Per germline, CDR1 SEHNR and CDR2 FQNEAQ (reference sequence). The CDR3 is made up of 13 amino acids. Germline trimming cut 4 bases from V and 7 bases from J; bases unmatched to any gene: 7. The CDR3 nucleotides are TGTGCCAGCAGCTCTATCCGCAGGGGGGAGCAGTACTTC. The encoded protein is CASSSIRRGEQYF.

Ten or more counts support this clonotype. The chain has TRBV11-2 and TRBJ2-2; D is undetermined. Trimming took 5 bases from V and 2 from J, leaving 9 bases between them. The germline V gene encodes CDR1 SGHAT and CDR2 FQNNGV. The CDR3 spans 14 residues. CDR3 nucleotide sequence: TGTGCCAGCAGCCTCAGGCTAAACACCGGGGAGCTGTTTTTT. Protein sequence: CASSLRLNTGELFF.

There are many counts of this clonotype. The V gene is TRBV15, the J gene TRBJ1-1; 9 bases agree with TRBD1. The germline gives CDR1 LNHNV, CDR2 YYDKDF (reference sequence). V dropped 4 bases and J dropped 4; count of bases not matched to a gene: 7. There are 15 residues in the CDR3. This CDR3 is CATSKRTGEGTEAFF. CDR3 coding DNA: TGTGCCACCAGCAAAAGGACAGGGGAGGGCACTGAAGCTTTCTTT. Supplemented by reference TRBV15 and TRBJ1-1, the full variable domain reads DAMVIQNPRYQVTQFGKPVTLSCSQTLNHNVMYWYQQKSSQAPKLLFHYYDKDFNNEADTPDNFQSRRPNTSFCFLDIRSPGLGDTAMYLCATSKRTGEGTEAFFGQGTRLTVV.

This clonotype was detected a few times. This rearrangement joins TRBV6-6 to TRBJ1-5; 8 bases align to TRBD1. The V segment lost 2 bases and the J segment 5 bases; nucleotides outside the gene matches: 5. CDR3 length equals 15 residues. Germline V gene data show CDR1 as MNHNY and CDR2 as SVGAGI (reference sequence). This CDR3 is CASSYDRGWDQPQHF. The CDR3 DNA sequence: TGTGCCAGCAGTTACGACAGGGGATGGGATCAGCCCCAGCATTTT.

The chain links TRBV6-2 or TRBV6-3 to TRBJ2-1; no firm D call. From germline, CDR1 is MNHEY and CDR2 SVGEGT. The CDR3 spans 13 residues. Trimming took off 6 bases at V and 0 bases at J, with 6 bases between the two ends. This CDR3 is CASSEDSYNEQFF. Here the CDR3 DNA reads TGTGCCAGCAGCGAGGACTCCTACAATGAGCAGTTCTTC.

This clonotype was counted at least ten times. The gene calls are TRBV2 and TRBJ2-1; 8 bases are shared with TRBD2. Germline-derived CDR1 and CDR2 are SNHLY and FYNNEI. CDR3 length: 15 amino acids. Trimming removed 7 bases from V and 5 bases from J; junction bases left unmatched: 10. Here the CDR3 reads CASTTLAGRNNEQFF. Written as DNA, the CDR3 is TGTGCCAGCACCACCTTAGCGGGAAGGAACAATGAGCAGTTCTTC.

The table lists this clonotype with a few counts. V is TRBV20-1 and J is TRBJ1-2; 7 bases are a match to TRBD1. Unmatched junction bases numbered 8, after V lost 5 bases and J lost 2 bases. The germline CDR1 and CDR2 sequences are DFQATT and SNEGSKA (reference sequence). This CDR3 has 14 amino acids. The CDR3 here is CSAETGLGNYGYTF. In nucleotides, the CDR3 is TGCAGTGCTGAGACAGGGCTGGGGAACTATGGCTACACCTTC.

This clonotype was seen ten or more times. It is unclear where the CDR3 begins or ends on the DNA, so no DNA is shown, and the CDR3 is as TCRdb lists it. The chain is built from TRBV6-1 and TRBJ2-5; TRBD1, the table's D call, lacks a check against the DNA. The CDR3 comprises 13 residues, both ends counted. Looked up from germline, CDR1 is MNHNS and CDR2 is SASEGT. CDR3 sequence reads: CATAPLSWETQYF.

The sample holds many counts of this clonotype. This sequence joins TRBV7-3 and TRBJ2-1, with D possibly TRBD2 on 6 matching bases. Trimming removed 5 bases from V and 7 bases from J, with 18 bases in between. Germline V gene sequence: CDR1 SGHTA, CDR2 FQGTGA. CDR3 size: 15 residues. CDR3 amino acids: CASSPPGTAPNEQFF. The CDR3 DNA is TGTGCCAGCAGCCCTCCCGGGACTGCCCCAAATGAGCAGTTCTTC. Looking up the rest from reference TRBV7-3 and TRBJ2-1 gives the full variable domain: GAGVSQTPSNKVTEKGKYVELRCDPISGHTALYWYRQSLGQGPEFLIYFQGTGAADDSGLPNDRFFAVRPEGSVSTLKIQRTERGDSAVYLCASSPPGTAPNEQFFGPGTRLTVL.

This clonotype was counted ten times or more. V is TRBV7-9 and J is TRBJ2-6; the match to TRBD2 covers 10 bases. The V gene's germline CDR1 is SEHNR and CDR2 FQNEAQ (reference sequence). The CDR3 has 18 amino acids. The ends lost 3 bases at V and 0 bases at J; junction bases unmatched: 5. The CDR3 loop is CASSLGQRGGSGANVLTF. The CDR3 nucleotides read TGTGCCAGCAGCTTGGGCCAGCGGGGGGGCTCTGGGGCCAACGTCCTGACTTTC. Drawing the rest from reference TRBV7-9 and TRBJ2-6, the complete variable domain is DTGVSQNPRHKITKRGQNVTFRCDPISEHNRLYWYRQTLGQGPEFLTYFQNEAQLEKSRLLSDRFSAERPKGSFSTLEIQRTEQGDSAMYLCASSLGQRGGSGANVLTFGAGSRLTVL.

The J gene is TRBJ2-5, the V gene TRBV29-1; D could derive from TRBD1 or TRBD2 (5 bases each). The CDR3 loop spans 11 amino acids. Trimming removed 7 bases from V and 4 bases from J, with 10 bases in between. Germline V gene data show CDR1 as SQVTM and CDR2 as ANQGSEA. CDR3 sequence: CSGVGGETQYF. CDR3 bases: TGCAGCGGCGTTGGGGGAGAGACCCAGTACTTC.

This chain joins TRBV20-1 and TRBJ1-6; D possibly corresponds to TRBD1 (5 bases). The V gene's germline CDR1 is DFQATT and CDR2 SNEGSKA (reference sequence). This CDR3 has 14 amino acids. Trimming took off 6 bases at V and 2 bases at J, with 11 bases between the two ends. The CDR3 DNA reads TGCAGTGCAGTCACAGGCGCCTATAATTCACCCCTCCACTTT. Translated, it gives CSAVTGAYNSPLHF.